One and the same sample provided the 8 T cell receptor beta chains below, sequenced in a study of monozygotic twins with inflammatory bowel disease. For each CDR3 protein, TCRdb gives one entry from its re-call of the 5' RACE reads, without DNA. The listing records 150,000 or so distinct CDR3 sequences. The specimen sequenced was blood. The receptor source for this set is a human donor with ulcerative colitis or Crohn's disease, or a healthy co-twin of an affected twin (not recorded which).

The rearrangement uses TRBV9 and TRBJ2-5; lacking DNA, the TRBD1 call made by TCRdb goes unchecked. The CDR3 loop spans 14 amino acids. Looked up from germline, CDR1 is SGDLS and CDR2 is YYNGEE. CDR3 region: CASSRERGIETQYF.

V gene TRBV5-5 combines with J gene TRBJ1-5; TCRdb's D gene call, TRBD1, goes unchecked for lack of DNA. The germline gives CDR1 SGHKS, CDR2 YYEKEE (reference sequence). This CDR3 is built from 14 residues. This CDR3 reads CASSYGTGTQPQHF.

The V and J genes are TRBV4-3 and TRBJ2-1; TCRdb selects TRBD2, and the lack of DNA leaves this call unchecked. CDR1 is LGHNA, CDR2 YSLEER, per germline. CDR3 length: 16 residues. The CDR3 loop is CASRHLTSGRGNEQFF.

V usage is TRBV13 and J usage is TRBJ2-1; TCRdb's D gene call, TRBD1, goes unchecked for lack of DNA. The CDR3 is 16 amino acids. Germline CDR1 PRHDT, CDR2 FYEKMQ (reference sequence). The CDR3 sequence is CASSRRTGGSYNEQFF. The full variable domain, in which reference TRBV13 and TRBJ2-1 provide the parts outside the CDR3, is AAGVIQSPRHLIKEKRETATLKCYPIPRHDTVYWYQQGPGQDPQFLISFYEKMQSDKGSIPDRFSAQQFSDYHSELNMSSLELGDSALYFCASSRRTGGSYNEQFFGPGTRLTVL.

This chain connects TRBV20-1 to TRBJ1-3. The CDR3 loop spans 14 amino acids. CDR1 DFQATT and CDR2 SNEGSKA come from the germline V gene (reference sequence). The CDR3 loop is CSAAWGTSGNTIYF.

The V gene is TRBV29-1, the J gene TRBJ2-7; TCRdb outputs TRBD2, but without DNA this stays unchecked. Per the germline V gene, CDR1 is SQVTM and CDR2 is ANQGSEA. The CDR3 totals 13 residues. The CDR3 is CSVMTSGLYEQYF.

The J gene is TRBJ1-2, the V gene TRBV7-3. Germline V gene data show CDR1 as SGHTA and CDR2 as FQGTGA. The CDR3 runs to 13 residues. The chain's CDR3 is CASSLGPSYGYTF. Variable domain in full (rest from reference TRBV7-3 and TRBJ1-2): GAGVSQTPSNKVTEKGKYVELRCDPISGHTALYWYRQSLGQGPEFLIYFQGTGAADDSGLPNDRFFAVRPEGSVSTLKIQRTERGDSAVYLCASSLGPSYGYTFGSGTRLTVV.

The chain combines TRBV12-3 or TRBV12-4 with TRBJ2-5; TCRdb's D call, TRBD1, is unchecked because there is no DNA. This CDR3 is 14 amino acids long. The CDR3 here is CASSLGQTQETQYF.